This T cell receptor (beta chain) emerged from a study of OX40 agonist ivuxolimab in advanced cancers. Across the whole study: The dose-escalation cohort had hepatocellular carcinoma, melanoma, renal cell or head and neck cancer.

Study-level points and caveats: Expanded clones were, on average, more numerous among CD8+ T cells than CD4+.

For this clone: Its antigen remains unidentified.

Trimming pared 6 bases from V and 2 bases from J, leaving 17 bases between. This CDR3 contains 15 residues. The germline CDR1 and CDR2 sequences are MDHEN and SYDVKM. Data came from immunoSEQ multiplex PCR; TCRdb stores just in-frame clones and leaves some out. The sample includes tens of thousands of clones, roughly 85% of them seen just once. This TCR came from an adult with an advanced solid tumor such as melanoma, head and neck, liver or kidney cancer. This chain uses TRBV28 with TRBJ2-7; perhaps TRBD2 as D (5 bases). Sequencing was performed on CD4+ or CD8+ T cells sorted from blood, taken in a trial of the OX40 agonist ivuxolimab. The DNA of the CDR3 is TGTGCCAGCAGCCCTACTGGTGGGAGTACCTACGAGCAGTACTTC. It translates to CASSPTGGSTYEQYF.